This note documents a single T cell receptor beta chain sequence. Its target is not known. This sample stems from a study of vaccination and CD4 T cells after COVID-19. Study-wide context: Four females and six males made up the convalescents, two of whom were Hispanic.

The Oncomine TCR Beta short-read assay sequenced DNA from cultured CD4+ T cells. TCRdb called the PCR reads again in MiXCR, with one record for every CDR3 protein. The data hold 20,000 to 25,000 distinct CDR3 sequences, with nearly 55% observed a single time. Specified treatment: approximately 9-day PBMC culture with coronavirus spike peptide pools or control peptides (ViraFEST assay). Cultures used 2.1 million or so PBMCs per well, 8.5 to 10 IU/ml IL-2 and 8.5 to 10 ug/ml peptides. The germline V gene encodes CDR1 GTSNPN and CDR2 SVGIG (reference sequence). The CDR3 runs to 13 residues. The V end was cut by 5 bases, the J end by 1 base, with 10 bases between.

The sequencing input was CD4+ T cells from blood, cultured in vitro. The chain combines TRBV30 with TRBJ2-3; D is unresolved. This clonotype was obtained from a human donor who had recovered from COVID-19. The CDR3 DNA follows: TGTGCCTGGGGCCCCCGGGGCACAGATACGCAGTATTTT. As protein: CAWGPRGTDTQYF.